This T cell receptor beta chain was found in a study of OX40 agonist ivuxolimab in advanced cancers. There are a few counts of this clone. Only in-frame clones appear in the TCRdb table, and some are missing; sequencing was by immunoSEQ multiplex PCR. Here the sample spans approximately 30,000 clones, less than 90% being singletons. V dropped 2 bases and J dropped 1; count of bases not matched to a gene: 4. The length of the CDR3 is 15 residues. In germline, CDR1 is SSHAT, CDR2 FNYEAQ (reference sequence). The genes are TRBV7-7 and TRBJ2-5, with 7 positions matching TRBD2. The TCR originated in an adult with an advanced solid tumor such as melanoma, head and neck, liver or kidney cancer. The source material was CD4+ or CD8+ T cells sorted from blood, sampled in a trial of the OX40 agonist ivuxolimab. CDR3 amino acids: CASSLSTSVQETQYF. The DNA for the CDR3 is TGTGCCAGCAGCTTATCTACTAGCGTCCAAGAGACCCAGTACTTC.